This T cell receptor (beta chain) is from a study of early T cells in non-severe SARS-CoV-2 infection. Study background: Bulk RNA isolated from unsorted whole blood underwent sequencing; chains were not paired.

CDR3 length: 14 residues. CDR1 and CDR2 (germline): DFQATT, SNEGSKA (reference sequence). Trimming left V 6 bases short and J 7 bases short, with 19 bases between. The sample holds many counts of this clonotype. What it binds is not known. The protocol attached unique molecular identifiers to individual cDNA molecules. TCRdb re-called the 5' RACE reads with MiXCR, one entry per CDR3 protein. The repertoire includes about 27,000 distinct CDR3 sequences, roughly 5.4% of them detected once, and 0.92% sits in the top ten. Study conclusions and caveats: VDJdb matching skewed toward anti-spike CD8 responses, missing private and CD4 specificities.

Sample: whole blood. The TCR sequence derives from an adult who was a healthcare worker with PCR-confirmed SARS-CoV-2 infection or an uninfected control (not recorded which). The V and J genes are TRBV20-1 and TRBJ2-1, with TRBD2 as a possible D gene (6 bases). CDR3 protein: CSAVGLEGLNEQFF. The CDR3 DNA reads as TGCAGTGCCGTGGGACTCGAAGGTTTAAATGAGCAGTTCTTC.